The 9 T cell receptor beta chains in this list originate from one sample, sequenced in a study of identical twins. TCRdb analysed the 5' RACE reads with MiXCR anew, one entry per CDR3 protein. Seen here are 450,000 or so distinct CDR3 sequences, over 12% observed once, and the top ten hold over 0.5%. The sample was also linked to a second study, of yellow fever vaccine responses in identical twins.

The specimen sequenced was CD4+ T cells sorted from blood. The receptors shown here come from a woman younger than 35 in good health.

This clonotype was observed a handful of times. The chain has TRBV6-6 and TRBJ2-7, with D uncertain. The V gene's germline CDR1 is MNHNY and CDR2 SVGAGI (reference sequence). The CDR3 extends over 11 amino acids. V was pared by 5 bases and J by 5 bases, with 7 bases between. The DNA for the CDR3 is TGTGCCAGCAGTCCCCTCGACGAGCAGTACTTC. Translation gives CASSPLDEQYF.

This clonotype was counted only a few times. The CDR3 loop is CASSEGEGQVETQYF. The DNA for the CDR3 is TGTGCCAGCAGTGAAGGGGAGGGCCAAGTCGAGACCCAGTACTTC. This chain connects TRBV6-1 to TRBJ2-5; 7 bases map to TRBD2. The CDR3 has 15 amino acids. Trimming took 1 base from V and 5 from J; bases not matched to a gene: 7. The V gene's germline CDR1 is MNHNS and CDR2 SASEGT.

This clonotype has a single count. The chain uses TRBV19 and TRBJ1-1; D is ambiguous. The length of the CDR3 is 13 residues. The V end lost 3 bases, the J end lost 0 bases, and 5 bases lay between the germline ends. Looked up from germline, CDR1 is LNHDA and CDR2 is SQIVND (reference sequence). This CDR3 reads CASSISLNTEAFF. CDR3 nucleotides: TGTGCCAGTAGTATTAGTTTGAACACTGAAGCTTTCTTT. The full variable domain, rest sourced from reference TRBV19 and TRBJ1-1, is DGGITQSPKYLFRKEGQNVTLSCEQNLNHDAMYWYRQDPGQGLRLIYYSQIVNDFQKGDIAEGYSVSREKKESFPLTVTSAQKNPTAFYLCASSISLNTEAFFGQGTRLTVV.

This clonotype was counted a few times. The chain employs TRBV3-1 and TRBJ2-7, with D possibly TRBD2 on 5 matching bases. Germline lookup yields CDR1 LGHDT and CDR2 YNNKEL (reference sequence). V lost 4 bases, J lost 6 bases, and 16 bases lay in between. The CDR3 runs to 14 residues. The CDR3 reads CASSPGMRVGEQYF. CDR3 DNA sequence: TGTGCCAGCAGCCCTGGAATGCGGGTAGGCGAGCAGTACTTC.

The sample holds a few counts of this clonotype. The chain is built from TRBV7-2 and TRBJ2-3; possibly TRBD2 for D (5 bases). Germline V CDR1 and CDR2: SGHTA, FQGNSA. Trimming took 5 bases from V and 1 from J, leaving 16 bases between them. The CDR3 length is 16 residues. In DNA, the CDR3 is TGTGCCAGCAGCAACCGGGGTCGAAGGGGCACAGATACGCAGTATTTT. It translates to CASSNRGRRGTDTQYF.

Concerning this clonotype: One end of the junction is discordant with germline, which a read error may explain. The chain combines TRBV10-3 with TRBJ2-6; D may correspond to TRBD1 or TRBD2 (7 bases each). CDR3 size: 14 residues. Germline CDR1 and CDR2: ENHRY and SYGVKD. CDR3 sequence: CGIWEGAGANLLTF. The CDR3 nucleotides read TGTGGAATATGGGAGGGGGCTGGGGCCAACCTCCTGACTTTC.

A few counts support this clonotype. The rearrangement links TRBV6-5 to TRBJ2-7, with a tentative D call TRBD2 (6 bases). The V gene lost 2 bases and the J gene lost 0 bases, with 11 bases spanning the gap. Germline V gives CDR1 MNHEY, CDR2 SVGAGI. The CDR3 sequence is 15 residues long. The CDR3 nucleotides read TGTGCCAGCAGTTACGCGGGGATTACCTCCTACGAGCAGTACTTC. It yields the protein CASSYAGITSYEQYF.

The gene calls are TRBV20-1 and TRBJ2-7, with D maybe TRBD2 (6 bases). V was cut by 6 bases and J by 9 bases, with 15 bases left in between. CDR3 length equals 11 residues. Germline V CDR1 and CDR2: DFQATT, SNEGSKA (reference sequence). CDR3 residues: CSATPGVGQYF. In nucleotides, the CDR3 is TGCAGTGCCACCCCGGGGGTCGGGCAGTACTTC.

Only a few counts were recorded for this clonotype. The gene calls are TRBV6-2 or TRBV6-3 and TRBJ2-7; 10 bases agree with TRBD2. This CDR3 has 15 residues. Losses at the gene ends were 0 bases for V and 3 bases for J; bases not matched to a gene: 2. Germline V CDR1 and CDR2: MNHEY, SVGEGT. CDR3 DNA sequence: TGTGCCAGCAGTTACTCGGCTAGCGGGGGCTACGAGCAGTACTTC. Residues: CASSYSASGGYEQYF.